This T cell receptor beta chain was profiled in a study of breast tumors, draining lymph nodes, adjacent tissues. Trimming removed 3 bases at V and 2 bases at J, with 7 bases between. This CDR3 comprises 13 residues. Per the germline V gene, CDR1 is SGDLS and CDR2 is YYNGEE. Axillary draining lymph nodes of breast cancer patients supplied the node samples. This clonotype was recorded many times. TCRdb passed the multiplex PCR reads through MiXCR, listing each CDR3 protein once. The sample lists 200,000 to 300,000 distinct CDR3 sequences, 30% occurring once. V and J are TRBV9 and TRBJ2-3; D gene unclear. The sequence was collected from a female donor with breast cancer. Some clones in this sample may be carry-over from other donors' samples. The sequenced material came from axillary lymph node tissue. CDR3 nucleotide sequence: TGTGCCAGCAGCGCGGCCCCCACAGATACGCAGTATTTT. This encodes CASSAAPTDTQYF.